The subject of this entry is one T cell receptor (beta chain). This clone was seen only a few times. The antigen it recognizes is unknown. The input lacks base qualities; no much larger clone sits a single base away. The entry originates in a study of cytomegalovirus exposure and HLA in healthy donors (dated by TCRdb to about 2017). The study in broad terms: According to an earlier analysis of a few hundred of the donors, about 179 million T cells yielded over 90 million unique TCR beta sequences and more than 250 Gb of sequence data. On average, roughly 250,000 unique TCR beta nucleotide sequences were sequenced per donor among 398 genotyped donors of the cohort, with roughly a sixth of those sequences being non-productive. Of the approximately 400 genotyped donors, about 80% fell in the genetic ancestry cluster associated with self-reported Caucasian donors. Class I and class II HLA loci were covered by the typing at four-digit resolution. Alongside the repertoire data, information on donor age, sex, ethnicity and CMV serostatus was compiled. An earlier analysis of several hundred of the donors applied high-throughput TCR beta sequencing to assess whether each TCR beta V gene segment acted as functional or pseudogenic. Every repertoire in the discovery cohort had been generated on one and the same sequencing platform. Typing coverage differed by locus: A, B, C, DRB1 and DQB1 were typed in about 620-640 donors, DQA1 in about 560, DPA1 in some 610, and DPB1 in 450 to 480. Roughly 300 gigabases of sequencing data and around 87 million unique TCR sequences were included in an early release covering roughly 600 HLA-typed donors. Rather than drawing on any new phenotypic data, the later analysis identified candidate immune exposures from TCR beta sequences and the way those sequences occurred across donors. The study aimed to test whether signatures of past pathogen exposure could be identified by cataloging public T cell receptors. Using immunosequencing, the study profiled T cell repertoires from 666 subjects and related those repertoires to cytomegalovirus serostatus. A separate validation cohort of 100 to 150 different subjects was used in addition to the roughly 670-subject first cohort. Roughly five DR-DQ haplotypes were treated as single units for association and clustering because of strong linkage in the cohort. A later analysis re-examined previously published TCR beta repertoires from just over 650 donors and added high-resolution HLA genotyping to investigate patterns of TCR occurrence. High-throughput TCR immunosequencing, statistical association of individual TCRs with disease status, and machine learning were combined to predict cytomegalovirus infection status. A later genetic analysis took genome-wide SNP genotypes for about three fifths of the 666 donors and used that subset as a discovery cohort.

The cohort was made up of roughly 670 healthy bone marrow donors. All cohort members were sampled while nominally healthy, although unrecorded immune exposures were likely present. The donor was CMV seronegative and was included in the group of around 320 seronegative cohort members. Each donor provided a peripheral blood sample, and peripheral blood mononuclear cells were used for TCR beta sequencing. The Qiagen DNeasy Blood Extraction Kit was used to extract genomic DNA from the blood cell samples. The library relied on the immunoSEQ multiplex PCR assay. The multiplex PCR relied on a mix of 60 forward primers for TCR Vbeta segments and 13 reverse primers for TCR Jbeta segments. A multiplex PCR assay on genomic DNA amplified the CDR3 region of rearranged TCR beta genes. The Illumina HiSeq System was used to sequence the amplified TCR beta libraries as 87-base-pair reads. Turning to the authors' computational methods: A later analysis counted approximately 76 million unique TCR beta chains across the 640 or so repertoires, and roughly 9.9 million of these chains were shared by at least two donors. Raw reads were error-corrected and collapsed into unique sequences with a nearest-neighbor algorithm that merged closely related sequences to remove PCR and sequencing errors. CDR3 sequences were aligned to IMGT reference sequences to assign V, D and J gene segments. For a sequence to be retained, at least a six-nucleotide match to both a V gene segment and a J gene segment was required. Rearrangements were classified as productive when the CDR3 lacked stop codons and remained in frame with V and J, and all other rearrangements were classified as non-productive. Following IMGT convention, CDR3 was defined as the stretch from the second conserved V-encoded cysteine to the conserved J-encoded phenylalanine. In an earlier analysis of more than 550 of the donors, sequences lacking an unambiguous match to a single V gene segment were excluded. In an earlier analysis of 587 of the donors, V segments were called functional above 56.7% productive rearrangements and were called segregating when the between-donor standard deviation exceeded 5%. A statistical classification framework was built to diagnose cytomegalovirus status from the catalog of TCR beta chain sequences. In a later analysis, TCR nucleotide sequences were compared against IMGT/GENE-DB human TR gene sequences so that V and J genes could be assigned. Using the TCRdist pipeline, a later analysis assigned CDR3 sequences along with most-parsimonious VDJ recombination scenarios. In a later analysis, each TCR beta chain was defined by its CDR3 amino acid sequence together with its V-gene family, and reads lacking a unique V-gene family were excluded. As a way to deal with suspected cross-contamination and a sequencing artifact, a later analysis dropped roughly 620 nucleotide sequences that were highly shared and had low generation probability. In a later analysis, a clonal expansion index for each public chain was calculated from normalized within-repertoire ranks of inferred template counts. In a later analysis, generation probabilities were computed with a VDJ recombination model fitted to out-of-frame rearrangements, and the resulting probabilities were checked against IGoR. In a later analysis, TCR-TCR, TCR-HLA and TCR-CMV co-occurrence was scored with hypergeometric tests, and a repertoire-size bias correction was applied to TCR pairs. In a later analysis, false discovery rates were estimated by permuting HLA or CMV assignments 20 times. In a later analysis, co-occurring TCRs were grouped with DBSCAN, and TCRdist sequence similarity was added when clustering was performed within HLA-allele-positive subsets. Co-occurrence clustering excluded repertoires with fewer than 30,000 or more than 120,000 public chains, plus five with anomalous nucleotide sharing. TCRdb stores this immuneACCESS table with in-frame sequences only. Part of the clones is absent; in the studies checked, under half of the shortfall reflects unresolved V genes, and no reason is known for the rest. That table supplies the V and J calls and clone size; D and trimming were determined from the DNA. This sample lists roughly 190,000 clones; roughly nine tenths were detected once. The biggest ten clones account for under 1.2% of the sample.

The paper as a whole reports these results and caveats: At a false discovery rate of 0.05, a later analysis linked approximately 18,000 TCR beta sequences to specific HLA alleles. When HLA alleles, especially DR and DQ, strongly co-occurred, attributing TCR associations to individual alleles was difficult. The cohort was sequenced for TCR beta chains only, and without alpha or paired-chain data the features that could be detected were limited. According to the authors, the approach could potentially be generalized to other disease states and immunological phenotypes. In a later analysis, TCR association rates were found to vary across HLA loci, with the most associated TCRs seen for DRB1 alleles and the fewest for HLA-C alleles. In vitro tests confirmed that a few of the cytomegalovirus-associated TCR beta chains recognize cytomegalovirus antigens. In a later genetic analysis, a missense DCLRE1C variant was associated with V-gene and J-gene trimming of TCR beta chains, and the association was replicated in an independent cohort. The study listed 150 to 200 TCR beta chains as associated with cytomegalovirus. The presence/absence analyses assumed that sequencing depth was roughly uniform across donors, and that assumption may not be true. Because HLA typing was unavailable for some donors at each locus, only the typed subset was used in association tests. CMV serostatus was the only immune exposure information available for the cohort. Cytomegalovirus status was reported to be diagnosed by the classifier with high specificity and sensitivity in both the original and validation cohorts. A further reported finding was that TCR beta sequences accurately predicted the HLA-A and HLA-B alleles for most subjects in the first cohort. Broadly in line with IMGT annotations, most TCR beta V segments showed up in productive rearrangements about 90% or about 30% of the time in an earlier analysis of several hundred of the donors. While some public TCRs were present in many individuals, most TCR sequences turned up only very rarely across donors. A cluster of highly shared sequence variants was judged likely to represent a technical artifact of the sequencing pipeline. Compared with the roughly 720-donor mean, donors in an Asian-associated ancestry cluster had fewer N-insertions in productive TCRs, according to a later genetic analysis. Compared with equally common non-associated chains, HLA-associated TCR beta chains in a later analysis were more clonally expanded and had lower generation probabilities. In a later analysis, several top co-occurrence clusters were reported to appear linked to parvovirus B19, influenza, CMV and Epstein-Barr virus. In a later analysis, most CMV-associated TCR beta chains were found to appear HLA-restricted, with HLA associations seemingly driven largely by CMV exposure. Linkage disequilibrium might explain the correlated functional status among segregating V segments, but an unknown experimental factor could not be ruled out. Because counts were too low, approximately 15 rarely observed V segments, including chromosome 9 orphons, were excluded from the earlier analysis of several hundred of the donors.

The sequence was obtained from a boy aged 2 to 9 in good health and CMV-seronegative. Sequenced material: PBMCs.

In nucleotides, the sequence is TGTGCCAGCAGCGTAGCTCAAAGCCCCGAAAAACTGTTTTTT. Translated, it reads CASSVAQSPEKLFF. This chain is built from TRBV9 and TRBJ1-4; no D segment can be confidently identified. The CDR1 and CDR2 encoded by the germline V gene are SGDLS and YYNGEE. From the cysteine up to the phenylalanine, the CDR3 has a length of 14 residues. Only the CDR3 part of the read is kept: 42 bases, read in frame from the first base. Trimming costs V 0 bases and J 8 bases, and their ends lie 11 bases apart.